These 23 T cell receptor beta chains came from one sample sequenced in a study of T cell responses to AZD1222 COVID-19 vaccine. This table comes from immunoSEQ multiplex PCR, and its TCRdb copy is limited to in-frame clones, with some not included. The data show about 160,000 clones, with 85% to 90% seen just once and less than 6.5% held by the top ten. Sequencing was performed on peripheral blood, taken on day 0 of AZD1222 vaccination. These receptors came from an adult in good health.

The chain recombines TRBV10-3 with TRBJ1-2; maybe TRBD1 (5 bases). CDR3 length equals 13 residues. The V gene's germline CDR1 is ENHRY and CDR2 SYGVKD. Trimming removed 7 bases from V and 4 bases from J, with 13 bases in between. The CDR3 nucleotides are TGTGCCATCACCGACGGGGGTTCCTATGGCTACACCTTC. This sequence encodes CAITDGGSYGYTF.

This clone was counted once. This sequence joins TRBV7-2 and TRBJ2-3; D is perhaps TRBD2 (5 bases). Deletions cut 3 bases from V and 1 base from J, with 8 bases between. Germline V lookup: CDR1 SGHTA, CDR2 FQGNSA. The CDR3 is made up of 14 amino acids. Written as DNA, the CDR3 is TGTGCCAGCAGCTTTTCAGCGGGCACAGATACGCAGTATTTT. It is translated as CASSFSAGTDTQYF.

The gene calls are TRBV9 and TRBJ2-2; D may correspond to TRBD1 or TRBD2 (5 bases each). The CDR3 has 16 residues. Germline V gene lookup returns CDR1 SGDLS and CDR2 YYNGEE. Trimming shortened V by 0 bases and J by 2 bases, and 11 bases separated the two germline ends. Written as DNA, the CDR3 is TGTGCCAGCAGCGTAGCCCCAGGGACCAACACCGGGGAGCTGTTTTTT. Translating it yields CASSVAPGTNTGELFF.

The chain has TRBV14 and TRBJ1-4; 7 bases map to TRBD1. Germline CDR1 and CDR2: SGHDN and FVKESK. V shed 6 bases, J shed 5 bases, and the junction held 6 bases outside the gene matches. The CDR3 extends over 14 amino acids. In DNA, the CDR3 is TGTGCCAGCAGGAGACAGGGAGAGAATGAAAAACTGTTTTTT. It codes for CASRRQGENEKLFF.

Regarding this clone: Other DNA variants within this sample encode the same CDR3. The chain uses TRBV19 and TRBJ1-5; 9 bases align to TRBD1. Germline values: CDR1 LNHDA, CDR2 SQIVND (reference sequence). The CDR3 is 15 amino acids. With 5 bases clipped from V and 2 bases from J, the junction kept 4 bases outside the gene matches. The CDR3 nucleotides are TGTGCCAGTAGTCCCCGGACAGGGGGCAATCAGCCCCAGCATTTT. Translated, it gives CASSPRTGGNQPQHF.

The rearrangement links TRBV24-1 to TRBJ2-1, with 13 bases that match TRBD2. Trimming cost V 3 bases and J 0 bases; bases outside gene matches: 4. CDR1 is KGHDR, CDR2 SFDVKD, per germline. CDR3 size: 18 residues. This CDR3 reads CATSDPGLAGISYNEQFF. The CDR3 DNA is TGTGCCACCAGTGATCCGGGACTAGCGGGGATCTCCTACAATGAGCAGTTCTTC.

The chain is built from TRBV10-3 and TRBJ2-2; D gene ambiguous. CDR1 and CDR2 from the germline V gene are ENHRY and SYGVKD. V was clipped by 4 bases and J by 5 bases, with 2 bases between them. This CDR3 has 11 amino acids. The CDR3 DNA follows: TGTGCCATCAGTGCGACCGGGGAGCTGTTTTTT. This sequence encodes CAISATGELFF.

The genes are TRBV10-3 and TRBJ1-2; TRBD1 might be the D (6 bases). This CDR3 spans 17 amino acids. Trimming removed 3 bases at V and 4 bases at J, with 21 bases between. Germline-derived CDR1 and CDR2 are ENHRY and SYGVKD. The CDR3, as DNA: TGTGCCATCAGTGAAGGAACGGGGGGCGCGGGCCTCTATGGCTACACCTTC. It is translated as CAISEGTGGAGLYGYTF.

The J gene is TRBJ2-3, the V gene TRBV7-8; the D gene could be TRBD1 or TRBD2 (5 bases each). Trimming left V 2 bases short and J 1 base short, with 19 bases between. The CDR3 loop spans 18 amino acids. Germline V gene lookup returns CDR1 SGHVS and CDR2 FQNEAQ. In nucleotides, the CDR3 is TGTGCCAGCAGCTTATGGGCGGGTATCGGGACCGGCACAGATACGCAGTATTTT. Translated, it gives CASSLWAGIGTGTDTQYF.

This chain connects TRBV5-4 to TRBJ1-1; TRBD1 agrees at 8 bases. There are 15 residues in the CDR3. The germline gives CDR1 SGHNT, CDR2 YYREEE (reference sequence). The ends lost 4 bases at V and 6 bases at J; junction bases unmatched: 11. CDR3 in DNA: TGTGCCAGCAGCCTGTTGGACAGGGACCGACCTGAAGCTTTCTTT. Amino acids: CASSLLDRDRPEAFF.

The rearrangement links TRBV28 to TRBJ2-1; D may be TRBD2 (8 bases). The CDR3 is 18 amino acids. In germline, CDR1 is MDHEN, CDR2 SYDVKM. Between the trimmed V and J ends, which lost 3 bases and 2 bases, there was a span of 20 bases. The CDR3 is CASSLDPNRGLAYNEQFF. In DNA form, the CDR3 reads TGTGCCAGCAGTTTGGACCCGAACAGGGGACTAGCCTACAATGAGCAGTTCTTC.

The V gene is TRBV6-2 or TRBV6-3, the J gene TRBJ2-7; D call uncertain. From germline, CDR1 is MNHEY and CDR2 SVGEGT. V lost 2 bases and J lost 1, with 9 bases in between. The CDR3 spans 14 residues. CDR3 DNA: TGTGCCAGCAGTTACCTGGAAGGGTCCTACGAGCAGTACTTC. This codes for CASSYLEGSYEQYF.

V is TRBV5-1 and J is TRBJ2-3; 15 bases are a match to TRBD2. This CDR3 region has 20 residues. Trimming took 5 bases from V and 0 from J; bases not matched to a gene: 13. Germline CDR1 reads SGHRS; CDR2 reads YFSETQ. The CDR3 region is CASRIGTSGRPNTSTDTQYF. For the CDR3, the DNA is TGCGCCAGCAGAATCGGGACTAGCGGGAGGCCCAACACTAGCACAGATACGCAGTATTTT. Filled out from reference TRBV5-1 and TRBJ2-3, the complete variable domain reads KAGVTQTPRYLIKTRGQQVTLSCSPISGHRSVSWYQQTPGQGLQFLFEYFSETQRNKGNFPGRFSGRQFSNSRSEMNVSTLELGDSALYLCASRIGTSGRPNTSTDTQYFGPGTRLTVL.

This clone was detected only a few times. This chain uses TRBV6-2 or TRBV6-3 with TRBJ2-7; D gene unclear. The ends were cut back, 2 bases at V and 3 bases at J, with 11 bases in the middle. The CDR3 is made up of 14 amino acids. The germline V gene has CDR1 MNHEY and CDR2 SVGEGT. The DNA for the CDR3 is TGTGCCAGCAGTTACGCCGGAGCTTACTACGAGCAGTACTTC. Its translation: CASSYAGAYYEQYF.

The J gene is TRBJ1-5, the V gene TRBV19; D not resolved. The CDR3 contains 13 residues. Germline loops: CDR1 LNHDA, CDR2 SQIVND (reference sequence). Trimming pared 3 bases from V and 7 bases from J, leaving 10 bases between. CDR3 DNA: TGTGCCAGTAGTATGATGTGGGGACAGCCCCAGCATTTT. Its translation is CASSMMWGQPQHF.

A word on this clone: Mismatch with germline at one junction end may stem from a read error. The V call is TRBV30, the J call TRBJ2-5; maybe TRBD1 (5 bases). CDR1 and CDR2 (germline): GTSNPN, SVGIG (reference sequence). The CDR3 sequence is 14 residues long. The CDR3 nucleotides read TGTGCCTGGAGAAGGAAACGGACAACAGAGGCCGAAAACTTC. This gives the protein CAWRRKRTTEAENF.

This chain connects TRBV9 to TRBJ2-1; perhaps TRBD1 as D (6 bases). The CDR3 sequence is 12 residues long. With 6 bases removed from V and 8 bases from J, the gap between germline ends came to 12 bases. Germline CDR1 and CDR2: SGDLS and YYNGEE. As DNA, the CDR3 is TGTGCCAGCACCAGGGGTACGGATGAGCAGTTCTTC. Translation: CASTRGTDEQFF.

The V call is TRBV6-5, the J call TRBJ1-5, with TRBD1 as a possible D gene (6 bases). CDR3 length equals 16 residues. The germline gives CDR1 MNHEY, CDR2 SVGAGI. Trimming left V 2 bases short and J 3 bases short, with 14 bases between. DNA of the CDR3: TGTGCCAGCAGTTACATCAGGGACATATTCAATCAGCCCCAGCATTTT. Translation: CASSYIRDIFNQPQHF.

V usage is TRBV7-2 and J usage is TRBJ2-3; possible D gene TRBD2, 6 bases. Germline V gene lookup returns CDR1 SGHTA and CDR2 FQGNSA. This CDR3 is built from 13 residues. V shed 8 bases and J shed 6 bases, with 15 bases lying between them. In DNA form, the CDR3 reads TGTGCCAGCGGGACTCCCCCTGGGGATACGCAGTATTTT. Translation gives CASGTPPGDTQYF.

V is TRBV3-1 (or the pseudogene TRBV3-2) and J is TRBJ1-3, with no clear D. Germline CDR1 LGHDT, CDR2 YNNKEL (reference sequence). V was pared by 3 bases and J by 0 bases, with 9 bases between. This CDR3 has 15 amino acids. Here the CDR3 DNA reads TGTGCCAGCAGCCATGGGGTGAACTCTGGAAACACCATATATTTT. This encodes CASSHGVNSGNTIYF.

This chain's CDR3 is CASSLGPTAPAFF. The CDR3 nucleotides are TGTGCCAGCAGCCTGGGGCCGACGGCACCTGCTTTCTTT. J is TRBJ1-1 and V is TRBV7-6; tentatively, D is TRBD1 (5 bases). The V end lost 5 bases, the J end lost 11 bases, and 18 bases lay between the germline ends. The germline gives CDR1 SGHVS, CDR2 FNYEAQ. This CDR3 comprises 13 residues.

The rearrangement links TRBV21-1 to TRBJ1-2. TRBV21-1 is a pseudogene segment. This CDR3 has 16 residues. The CDR3 bases are TGTGCCAGCAGGAAGAAAGGTGGAGGGGGGCGCAGGGGCTACACCTTC. This sequence encodes CASRKKGGGGRRGYTF.

The rearrangement links TRBV19 to TRBJ1-2; D unclear. This CDR3 spans 13 amino acids. Trimming removed 5 bases at V and 6 bases at J, with 13 bases between. CDR1 LNHDA and CDR2 SQIVND come from the germline V gene (reference sequence). The DNA of the CDR3 is TGTGCCAGTAGTCCTGCAAGGGTCCATGGCTACACCTTC. Its translation: CASSPARVHGYTF.